These 2 T cell receptor beta chains share one sample of origin, sequenced in a study of neurological immune-mediated disorders. TCRdb processed the 5' RACE reads anew with MiXCR; each CDR3 protein has one entry. The table lists about 18,000 distinct CDR3 sequences, roughly a tenth of them singletons. The specimen was CD8+ T cells from blood. The receptors were gathered from a woman in her fifties or sixties in good health.

Of note for this clonotype: A much larger clone lies one base from this, so it may be a read error. This chain links TRBV12-3 or TRBV12-4 with TRBJ2-5; D might be TRBD1 or TRBD2, each matching 5 bases. The CDR3 length is 12 residues. V lost 7 bases, J lost 5 bases, and 11 bases lay in between. The CDR3 spells CASMGERETQYF. In DNA, the CDR3 is TGTGCCAGCATGGGGGAACGGGAGACCCAGTACTTC.

There are many counts of this clonotype. This chain uses TRBV6-2 or TRBV6-3 with TRBJ1-1, with a weak D call TRBD1 (6 bases). This CDR3 is built from 13 residues. The V end was cut by 5 bases, the J end by 8 bases, with 15 bases between. Germline V gene data show CDR1 as MNHEY and CDR2 as SVGEGT. CDR3 region: CASSTADRKEAFF. The CDR3 bases are TGTGCCAGCAGTACGGCCGACAGGAAAGAAGCTTTCTTT.